The table lists the clone carrying this T cell receptor beta chain with a few counts. This sample is part of a study of CD8 T cells in Susac syndrome. An input of roughly 0.5 to 1 ug of RNA was subjected to reverse transcription using random hexamers. TCRdb redid the calling of the immunoSEQ multiplex PCR reads with MiXCR, one entry per CDR3 protein. Among around 150,000 distinct CDR3 sequences listed, roughly 93% were seen once. Germline V gene sequence: CDR1 SGHTA, CDR2 FQGNSA. CDR3 size: 14 residues. The V gene end was trimmed by 5 bases and the J gene end by 4 bases; junction bases not matched to a gene: 5.

The clonotype comes from a human donor in good health. Sequencing used CD4+ T cells from PBMCs. The chain carries TRBV7-2 and TRBJ1-3, with 7 bases matching TRBD1. The CDR3 DNA sequence: TGTGCCAGCAGCCGGAGGACAGGCGGAAACACCATATATTTT. This gives the protein CASSRRTGGNTIYF.